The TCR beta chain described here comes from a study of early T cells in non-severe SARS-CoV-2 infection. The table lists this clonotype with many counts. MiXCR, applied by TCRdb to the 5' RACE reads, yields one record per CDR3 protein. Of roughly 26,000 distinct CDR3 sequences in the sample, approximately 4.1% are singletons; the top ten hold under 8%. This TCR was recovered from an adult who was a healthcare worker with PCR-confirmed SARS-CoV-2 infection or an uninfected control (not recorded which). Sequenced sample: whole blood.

The CDR3 DNA sequence: TGTGCCAGTAGTATCGGACAAACCACAGATACGCAGTATTTT. Protein sequence: CASSIGQTTDTQYF. This chain uses TRBV19 with TRBJ2-3, with TRBD1 as a possible D gene (5 bases). CDR1 LNHDA and CDR2 SQIVND come from the germline V gene (reference sequence). V lost 3 bases and J 2 bases, leaving 9 bases between the germline ends. This CDR3 has 14 amino acids.